This T cell receptor (beta chain) came from a study of T cell responses to AZD1222 COVID-19 vaccine. About the research overall: Pooling covered second doses at about 4 or about 12 weeks. Overall study findings and caveats: Regions 160-218 and 743-854 held dominance among vaccine-associated CD4 TCRs, which spanned spike.

Assay used: immunoSEQ multiplex PCR; TCRdb lists only in-frame clones, some missing. The data contain 56,000 or so clones, over 75% of them singletons. CDR1 is KGHDR, CDR2 SFDVKD, per germline. The CDR3 is 17 amino acids. Between the trimmed V and J ends, which lost 3 bases and 0 bases, there was a span of 14 bases. A note on this clone: Its target is not known.

The rearrangement links TRBV24-1 to TRBJ2-1, with D perhaps assigned TRBD1 or TRBD2 (5 bases each). This specimen consisted of peripheral blood, obtained on day 0 of AZD1222 vaccination. The clonotype originates from an adult in good health. The CDR3 spells CATSDPGPGSSYNEQFF. Written as DNA, the CDR3 is TGTGCCACCAGTGATCCGGGGCCGGGTAGCTCCTACAATGAGCAGTTCTTC.